The 9 T cell receptor beta chains below were found in one sample sequenced in a study of T cells expressing NK-cell markers. TCRdb re-analyzed the 5' RACE reads; it lists each CDR3 protein once, without DNA. The sample table sets out fewer than 400,000 distinct CDR3 sequences. Sequencing was done on a sample of blood T cells: a sorted CD56 or NKG2C T cell subset, CD4+ or CD8+ T cells, or bulk PBMC T cells (not recorded which). These receptors were obtained from a woman in her forties or fifties in good health.

The chain links TRBV5-4 to TRBJ2-3; the D call from TCRdb, TRBD2, cannot be confirmed without DNA. Germline V lookup: CDR1 SGHNT, CDR2 YYREEE (reference sequence). The CDR3 is 14 amino acids. CDR3 protein: CASTPSGATDTQYF.

The chain has TRBV4-1 and TRBJ2-7; TCRdb names TRBD2, which stays unverified in the absence of DNA. The CDR3 consists of 13 residues. Germline assignment: CDR1 MGHRA and CDR2 YSYEKL. The CDR3 here is CASGPGTSYEQYF.

V is TRBV4-1 and J is TRBJ1-1. Looked up from germline, CDR1 is MGHRA and CDR2 is YSYEKL. This CDR3 contains 17 residues. CDR3 loop: CASSQFVSRSDNTEAFF.

The V gene is TRBV12-3 or TRBV12-4, the J gene TRBJ2-3; with no DNA, the TCRdb D assignment of TRBD2 cannot be verified. The CDR3 sequence is 15 residues long. The CDR3 is CASSSAGAGTDTQYF.

This rearrangement joins TRBV7-2 to TRBJ2-2; TCRdb outputs TRBD2, but without DNA this stays unchecked. The length of the CDR3 is 18 residues. CDR1 is SGHTA, CDR2 FQGNSA, per germline. This CDR3 is CASSELAGGPRMGGELFF.

The V call is TRBV20-1, the J call TRBJ2-1; the D call of TRBD1 rests on TCRdb alone, since no DNA is present to check it. CDR3 length equals 14 residues. Germline V gives CDR1 DFQATT, CDR2 SNEGSKA (reference sequence). The CDR3 loop is CSARDARQDPREFF.

The rearrangement uses TRBV5-1 and TRBJ1-6; the D call of TRBD1 rests on TCRdb alone, since no DNA is present to check it. CDR3 length equals 14 residues. Germline V lookup: CDR1 SGHRS, CDR2 YFSETQ. The CDR3 here is CASSMDRGRSPLHF.

The chain couples TRBV9 to TRBJ2-2; the TCRdb D gene call, TRBD1, has no DNA to confirm it. Germline lookup yields CDR1 SGDLS and CDR2 YYNGEE. The CDR3 length is 16 residues. The CDR3 sequence is CASSVRGQGETGELFF. Variable domain in full (rest from reference TRBV9 and TRBJ2-2): DSGVTQTPKHLITATGQRVTLRCSPRSGDLSVYWYQQSLDQGLQFLIQYYNGEERAKGNILERFSAQQFPDLHSELNLSSLELGDSALYFCASSVRGQGETGELFFGEGSRLTVL.

V is TRBV6-5 and J is TRBJ2-5. The CDR3 contains 14 residues. Germline V gives CDR1 MNHEY, CDR2 SVGAGI. The CDR3 loop is CASSYVSTQETQYF.